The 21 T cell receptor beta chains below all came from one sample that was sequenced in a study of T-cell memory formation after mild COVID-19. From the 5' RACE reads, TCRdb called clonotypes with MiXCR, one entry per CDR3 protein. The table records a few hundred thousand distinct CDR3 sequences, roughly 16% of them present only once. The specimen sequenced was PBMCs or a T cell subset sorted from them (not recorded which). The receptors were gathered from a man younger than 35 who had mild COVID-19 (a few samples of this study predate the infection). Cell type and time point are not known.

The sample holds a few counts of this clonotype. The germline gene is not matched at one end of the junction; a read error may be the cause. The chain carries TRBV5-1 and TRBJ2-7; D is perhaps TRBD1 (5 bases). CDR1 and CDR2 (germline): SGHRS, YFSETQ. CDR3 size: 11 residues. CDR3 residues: CASSLGTRTHF. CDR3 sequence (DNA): TGCGCCAGCAGCTTGGGGACACGGACCCACTTC.

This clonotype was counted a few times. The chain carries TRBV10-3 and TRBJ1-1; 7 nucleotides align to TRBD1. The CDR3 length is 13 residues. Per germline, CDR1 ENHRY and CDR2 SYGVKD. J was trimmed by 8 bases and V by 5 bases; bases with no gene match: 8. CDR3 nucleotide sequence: TGTGCCATCAGTCCAGCCGGACAGGAAGAAGCTTTCTTT. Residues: CAISPAGQEEAFF.

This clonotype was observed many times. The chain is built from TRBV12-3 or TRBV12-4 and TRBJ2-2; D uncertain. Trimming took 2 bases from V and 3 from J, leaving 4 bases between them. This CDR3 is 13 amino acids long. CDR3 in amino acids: CASSLWDTGELFF. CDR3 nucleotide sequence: TGTGCCAGCAGTTTATGGGACACCGGGGAGCTGTTTTTT.

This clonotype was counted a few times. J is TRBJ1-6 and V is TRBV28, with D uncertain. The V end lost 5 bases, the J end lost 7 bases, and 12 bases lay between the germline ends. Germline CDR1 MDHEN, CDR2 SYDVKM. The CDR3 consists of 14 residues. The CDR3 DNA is TGTGCCAGCAGTCCCTACCGGTTAAATTCACCCCTCCACTTT. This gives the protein CASSPYRLNSPLHF. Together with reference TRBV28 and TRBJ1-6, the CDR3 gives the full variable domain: DVKVTQSSRYLVKRTGEKVFLECVQDMDHENMFWYRQDPGLGLRLIYFSYDVKMKEKGDIPEGYSVSREKKERFSLILESASTNQTSMYLCASSPYRLNSPLHFGNGTRLTVT.

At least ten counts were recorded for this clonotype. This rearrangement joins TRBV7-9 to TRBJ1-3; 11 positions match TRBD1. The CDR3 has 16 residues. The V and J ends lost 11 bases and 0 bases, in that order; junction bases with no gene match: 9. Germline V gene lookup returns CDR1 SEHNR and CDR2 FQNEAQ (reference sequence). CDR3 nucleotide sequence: TGTGCCTCACGCACGGGGACAGGGGGCTCTGGAAACACCATATATTTT. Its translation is CASRTGTGGSGNTIYF. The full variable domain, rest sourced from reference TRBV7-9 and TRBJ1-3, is DTGVSQNPRHKITKRGQNVTFRCDPISEHNRLYWYRQTLGQGPEFLTYFQNEAQLEKSRLLSDRFSAERPKGSFSTLEIQRTEQGDSAMYLCASRTGTGGSGNTIYFGEGSWLTVV.

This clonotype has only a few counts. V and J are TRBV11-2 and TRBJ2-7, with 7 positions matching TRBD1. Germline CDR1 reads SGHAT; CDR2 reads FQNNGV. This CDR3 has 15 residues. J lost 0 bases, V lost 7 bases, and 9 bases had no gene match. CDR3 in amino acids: CASTPWAGGSYEQYF. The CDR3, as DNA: TGTGCCAGCACGCCATGGGCAGGGGGCTCCTACGAGCAGTACTTC.

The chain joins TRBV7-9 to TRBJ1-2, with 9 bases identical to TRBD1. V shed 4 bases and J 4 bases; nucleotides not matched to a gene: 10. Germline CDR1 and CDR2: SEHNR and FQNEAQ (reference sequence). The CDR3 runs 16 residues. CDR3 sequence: CASSSTGGALGYGYTF. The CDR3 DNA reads TGTGCCAGCAGCTCTACAGGGGGCGCGCTCGGCTATGGCTACACCTTC. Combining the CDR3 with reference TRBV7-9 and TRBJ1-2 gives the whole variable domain DTGVSQNPRHKITKRGQNVTFRCDPISEHNRLYWYRQTLGQGPEFLTYFQNEAQLEKSRLLSDRFSAERPKGSFSTLEIQRTEQGDSAMYLCASSSTGGALGYGYTFGSGTRLTVV.

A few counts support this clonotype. The CDR3 reads CASSFIAWMLTDTQYF. In nucleotides, the CDR3 is TGTGCCAGCAGCTTCATTGCTTGGATGCTCACAGATACGCAGTATTTT. This chain links TRBV7-2 with TRBJ2-3; D not resolved. Germline CDR1 and CDR2: SGHTA and FQGNSA. Trimming removed 3 bases at V and 2 bases at J, with 15 bases between. CDR3 length equals 16 residues.

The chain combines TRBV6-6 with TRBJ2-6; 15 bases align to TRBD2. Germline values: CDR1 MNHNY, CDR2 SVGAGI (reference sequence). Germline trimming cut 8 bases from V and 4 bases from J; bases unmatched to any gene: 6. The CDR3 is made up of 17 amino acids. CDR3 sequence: CASRTSGGALGANVLTF. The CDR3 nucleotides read TGTGCCAGCCGGACTAGCGGGGGGGCTCTGGGGGCCAACGTCCTGACTTTC.

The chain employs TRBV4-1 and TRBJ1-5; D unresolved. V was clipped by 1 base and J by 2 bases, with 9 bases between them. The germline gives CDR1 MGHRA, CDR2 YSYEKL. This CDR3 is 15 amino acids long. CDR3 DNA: TGCGCCAGCAGCCAAGTAGGCAAGGGCAATCAGCCCCAGCATTTT. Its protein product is CASSQVGKGNQPQHF.

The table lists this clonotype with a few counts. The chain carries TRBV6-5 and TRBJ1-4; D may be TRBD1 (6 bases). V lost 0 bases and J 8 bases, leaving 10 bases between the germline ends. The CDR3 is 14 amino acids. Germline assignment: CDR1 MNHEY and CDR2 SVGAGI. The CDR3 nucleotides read TGTGCCAGCAGTTACTCTGGACAGTTAGAAAAACTGTTTTTT. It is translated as CASSYSGQLEKLFF.

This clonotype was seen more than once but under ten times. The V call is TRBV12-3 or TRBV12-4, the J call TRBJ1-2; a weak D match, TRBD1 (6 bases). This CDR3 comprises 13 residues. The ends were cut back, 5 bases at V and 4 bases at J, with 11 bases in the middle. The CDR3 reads CASSRTASYGYTF. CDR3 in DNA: TGTGCCAGCAGTCGGACAGCATCCTATGGCTACACCTTC.

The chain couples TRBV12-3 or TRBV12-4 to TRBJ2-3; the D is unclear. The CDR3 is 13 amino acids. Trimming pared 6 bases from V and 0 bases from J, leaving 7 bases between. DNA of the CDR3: TGTGCCAGCAGGACCTCTAGCACAGATACGCAGTATTTT. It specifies CASRTSSTDTQYF.

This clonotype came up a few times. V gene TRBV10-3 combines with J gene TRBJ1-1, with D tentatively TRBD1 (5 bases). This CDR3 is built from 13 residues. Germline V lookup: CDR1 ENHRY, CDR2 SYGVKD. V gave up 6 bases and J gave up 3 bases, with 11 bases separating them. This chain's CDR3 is CAIRTTADTEAFF. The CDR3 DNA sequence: TGTGCCATCAGAACGACAGCGGACACTGAAGCTTTCTTT.

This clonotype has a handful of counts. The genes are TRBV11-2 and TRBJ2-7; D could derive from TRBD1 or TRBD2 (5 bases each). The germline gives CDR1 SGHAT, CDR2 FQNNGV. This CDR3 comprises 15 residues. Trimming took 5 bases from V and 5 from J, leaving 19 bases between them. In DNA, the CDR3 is TGTGCCAGCAGCCGCGGAGACAGCTCCGGGGACGAGCAGTACGTC. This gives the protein CASSRGDSSGDEQYV.

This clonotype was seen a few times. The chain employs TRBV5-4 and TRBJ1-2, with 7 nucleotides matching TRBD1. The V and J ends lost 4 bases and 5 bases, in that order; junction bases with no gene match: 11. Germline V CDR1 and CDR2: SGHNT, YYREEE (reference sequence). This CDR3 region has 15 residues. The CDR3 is CASSTFRQGLYGYTF. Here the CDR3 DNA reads TGTGCCAGCAGCACCTTCCGACAGGGACTGTATGGCTACACCTTC. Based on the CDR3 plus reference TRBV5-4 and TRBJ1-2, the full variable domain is ETGVTQSPTHLIKTRGQQVTLRCSSQSGHNTVSWYQQALGQGPQFIFQYYREEENGRGNFPPRFSGLQFPNYSSELNVNALELDDSALYLCASSTFRQGLYGYTFGSGTRLTVV.

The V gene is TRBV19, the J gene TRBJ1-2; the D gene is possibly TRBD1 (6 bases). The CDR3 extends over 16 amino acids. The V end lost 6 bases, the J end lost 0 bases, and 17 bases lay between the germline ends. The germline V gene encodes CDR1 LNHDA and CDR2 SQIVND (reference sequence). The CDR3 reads CASRGQTTFTNYGYTF. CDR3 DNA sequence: TGTGCCAGTAGAGGACAGACCACATTTACTAACTATGGCTACACCTTC.

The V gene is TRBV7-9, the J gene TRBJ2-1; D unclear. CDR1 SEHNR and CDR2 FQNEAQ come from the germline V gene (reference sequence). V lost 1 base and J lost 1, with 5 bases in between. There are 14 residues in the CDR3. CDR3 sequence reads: CASSLDGSYNEQFF. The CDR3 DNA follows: TGTGCCAGCAGCTTAGACGGATCCTACAATGAGCAGTTCTTC.

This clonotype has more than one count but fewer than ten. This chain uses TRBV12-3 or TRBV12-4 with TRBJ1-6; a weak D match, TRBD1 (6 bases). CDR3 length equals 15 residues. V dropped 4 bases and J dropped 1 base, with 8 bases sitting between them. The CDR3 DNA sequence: TGTGCCAGCAGTTCCCAGGGGTCCTATAATTCACCCCTCCACTTT. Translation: CASSSQGSYNSPLHF.

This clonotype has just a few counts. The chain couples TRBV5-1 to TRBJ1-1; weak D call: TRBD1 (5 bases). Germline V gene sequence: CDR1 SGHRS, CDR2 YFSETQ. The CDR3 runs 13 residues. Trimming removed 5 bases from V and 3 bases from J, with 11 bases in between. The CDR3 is CASSRGGDTEAFF. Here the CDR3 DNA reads TGCGCCAGCAGTCGCGGGGGGGACACTGAAGCTTTCTTT. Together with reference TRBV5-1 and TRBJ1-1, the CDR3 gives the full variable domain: KAGVTQTPRYLIKTRGQQVTLSCSPISGHRSVSWYQQTPGQGLQFLFEYFSETQRNKGNFPGRFSGRQFSNSRSEMNVSTLELGDSALYLCASSRGGDTEAFFGQGTRLTVV.

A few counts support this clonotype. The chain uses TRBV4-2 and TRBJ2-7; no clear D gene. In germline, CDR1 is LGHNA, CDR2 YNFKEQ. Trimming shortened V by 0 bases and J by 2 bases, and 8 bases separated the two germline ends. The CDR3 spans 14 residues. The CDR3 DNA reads TGTGCCAGCAGCCAAGAGGGTGGGACCTACGAGCAGTACGTC. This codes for CASSQEGGTYEQYV.